This T cell receptor (beta chain) stems from a study of T cell responses to AZD1222 COVID-19 vaccine. Assay used: immunoSEQ multiplex PCR; TCRdb lists only in-frame clones, some missing. The sample contains 150,000 to 200,000 clones, roughly 88% of which appear only once. A remark on this clone: Its matching antigen is unknown.

General study results and limits: Repertoires were sampled only after the peak T cell response. There were vaccine-associated CD4 TCRs across spike, dominant at 160-218 and 743-854. Donor demographics were predominantly white British with a female majority; clonal diversity may be underestimated. Spike-specific TCRs gained breadth and depth after people received two AZD1222 doses.

Deletions cut 1 base from V and 9 bases from J, with 16 bases between. The germline CDR1 and CDR2 sequences are MNHEY and SMNVEV (reference sequence). This CDR3 is built from 16 residues. V and J are TRBV27 and TRBJ1-6, with D maybe TRBD1 (5 bases). This clonotype originated in an adult in good health. Sample: peripheral blood, taken on day 0 of AZD1222 vaccination. Here the CDR3 DNA reads TGTGCCAGCAGTTTATATGCGGGGACGGGAGGTTCACCCCTCCACTTT. Its translation is CASSLYAGTGGSPLHF.